One sample yielded the 9 T cell receptor beta chains listed below, sequenced in a study of OX40 agonist ivuxolimab in advanced cancers. Data came from immunoSEQ multiplex PCR; TCRdb stores just in-frame clones and leaves some out. Among around 40,000 clones listed, under 90% were seen once. The sequenced sample was CD4+ or CD8+ T cells sorted from blood, obtained in a trial of the OX40 agonist ivuxolimab. The source is an adult with an advanced solid tumor such as melanoma, head and neck, liver or kidney cancer.

The chain employs TRBV4-1 and TRBJ2-1; a possible D gene is TRBD2 (6 bases). There are 15 residues in the CDR3. The V end was cut by 2 bases, the J end by 8 bases, with 16 bases between. Germline CDR1 MGHRA, CDR2 YSYEKL. CDR3 sequence (DNA): TGCGCCAGCAGCCAACAGGCGGGGAGCGGAGATGAGCAGTTCTTC. Its protein product is CASSQQAGSGDEQFF.

The genes are TRBV6-5 and TRBJ2-7; 8 nucleotides match TRBD2. The CDR3 runs to 15 residues. V was clipped by 6 bases and J by 7 bases; unmatched bases: 14. The germline V gene has CDR1 MNHEY and CDR2 SVGAGI. This CDR3 reads CASSGGAGVLGEQYF. CDR3 coding DNA: TGTGCCAGCAGCGGGGGGGCGGGAGTACTGGGAGAGCAGTACTTC.

CDR3 nucleotides: TGTGCCAGCAGTCCCCTCCCGGAGCCCCAGCATTTT. Protein sequence: CASSPLPEPQHF. V gene TRBV27 combines with J gene TRBJ1-5; no reliable D call. Trimming left V 5 bases short and J 8 bases short, with 10 bases between. The CDR3 length is 12 residues. The germline gives CDR1 MNHEY, CDR2 SMNVEV (reference sequence).

This chain joins TRBV30 and TRBJ1-1, with TRBD1 matching 7 bases. This CDR3 is 13 amino acids long. Germline V lookup: CDR1 GTSNPN, CDR2 SVGIG (reference sequence). Trimming took 8 bases from V and 11 from J; bases not matched to a gene: 17. CDR3: CAGARGQTPPAFF. CDR3 DNA sequence: TGTGCCGGTGCTAGGGGGCAAACCCCCCCGGCTTTCTTT. The full variable domain, completed using reference TRBV30 and TRBJ1-1, is SQTIHQWPATLVQPVGSPLSLECTVEGTSNPNLYWYRQAAGRGLQLLFYSVGIGQISSEVPQNLSASRPQDRQFILSSKKLLLSDSGFYLCAGARGQTPPAFFGQGTRLTVV.

The V call is TRBV4-1, the J call TRBJ2-7; 7 bases agree with TRBD1. This CDR3 is built from 17 residues. Germline V gene lookup returns CDR1 MGHRA and CDR2 YSYEKL. Trimming removed 3 bases from V and 1 base from J; junction bases left unmatched: 12. The CDR3 reads CASSQKPLDRQSYEQYF. In nucleotides, the CDR3 is TGCGCCAGCAGCCAGAAACCACTGGACAGGCAGTCCTACGAGCAGTACTTC.

The chain carries TRBV2 and TRBJ1-1; D remains ambiguous. The ends were cut back, 1 base at V and 8 bases at J, with 8 bases in the middle. This CDR3 region has 12 residues. Germline V gene data show CDR1 as SNHLY and CDR2 as FYNNEI. CDR3 protein: CASSEGVQEAFF. In DNA, the CDR3 is TGTGCCAGCAGTGAAGGTGTCCAGGAAGCTTTCTTT.

The gene calls are TRBV27 and TRBJ2-7; tentative D call: TRBD2 (5 bases). This CDR3 comprises 16 residues. CDR1 MNHEY and CDR2 SMNVEV come from the germline V gene (reference sequence). V was clipped by 5 bases and J by 1 base, with 18 bases between them. Here the CDR3 reads CASSPLGSAPSYEQYF. In DNA form, the CDR3 reads TGTGCCAGCAGTCCCCTGGGGAGCGCCCCATCCTACGAGCAGTACTTC.

The chain uses TRBV7-2 and TRBJ1-2; the D gene is possibly TRBD1 (6 bases). Germline V CDR1 and CDR2: SGHTA, FQGNSA. V lost 1 base and J lost 7, with 10 bases in between. The CDR3 covers 13 residues. The CDR3 sequence is CASSLGGQFGYTF. In DNA, the CDR3 is TGTGCCAGCAGCTTAGGGGGGCAGTTTGGCTACACCTTC. Complete variable domain (other parts from reference TRBV7-2 and TRBJ1-2): GAGVSQSPSNKVTEKGKDVELRCDPISGHTALYWYRQSLGQGLEFLIYFQGNSAPDKSGLPSDRFSAERTGGSVSTLTIQRTQQEDSAVYLCASSLGGQFGYTFGSGTRLTVV.

The gene calls are TRBV5-1 and TRBJ2-5, with D possibly matching TRBD2 (6 bases). Trimming removed 4 bases from V and 3 bases from J, with 7 bases in between. This CDR3 region has 12 residues. Germline loops: CDR1 SGHRS, CDR2 YFSETQ. DNA of the CDR3: TGCGCCAGCAGCGGAGGGGAAGAGACCCAGTACTTC. It yields the protein CASSGGEETQYF.